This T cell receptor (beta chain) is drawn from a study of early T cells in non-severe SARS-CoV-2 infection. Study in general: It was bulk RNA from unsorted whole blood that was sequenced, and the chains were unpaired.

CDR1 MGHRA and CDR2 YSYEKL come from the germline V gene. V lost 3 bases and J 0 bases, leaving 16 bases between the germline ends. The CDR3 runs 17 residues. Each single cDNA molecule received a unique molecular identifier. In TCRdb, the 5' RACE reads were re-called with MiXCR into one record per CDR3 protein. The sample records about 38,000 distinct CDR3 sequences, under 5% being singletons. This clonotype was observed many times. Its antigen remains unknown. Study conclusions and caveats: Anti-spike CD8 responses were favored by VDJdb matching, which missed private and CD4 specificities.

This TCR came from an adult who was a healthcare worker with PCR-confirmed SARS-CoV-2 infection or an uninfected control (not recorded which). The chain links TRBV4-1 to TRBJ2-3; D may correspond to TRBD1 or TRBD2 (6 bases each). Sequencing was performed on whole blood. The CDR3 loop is CASSHPTGAGSTDTQYF. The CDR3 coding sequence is TGCGCCAGCAGCCACCCCACGGGGGCCGGGAGCACAGATACGCAGTATTTT.